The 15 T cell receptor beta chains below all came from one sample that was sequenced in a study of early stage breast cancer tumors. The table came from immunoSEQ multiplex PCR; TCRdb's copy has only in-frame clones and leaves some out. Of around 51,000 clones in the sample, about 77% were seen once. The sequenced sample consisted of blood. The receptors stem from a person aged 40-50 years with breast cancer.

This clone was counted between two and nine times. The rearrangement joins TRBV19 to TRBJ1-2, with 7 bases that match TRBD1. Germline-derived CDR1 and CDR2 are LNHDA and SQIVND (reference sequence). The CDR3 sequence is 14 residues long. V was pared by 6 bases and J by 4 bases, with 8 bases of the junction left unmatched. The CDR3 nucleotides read TGTGCCAGTAGCCTAAGCGGGACAGTCTATGGCTACACCTTC. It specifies CASSLSGTVYGYTF.

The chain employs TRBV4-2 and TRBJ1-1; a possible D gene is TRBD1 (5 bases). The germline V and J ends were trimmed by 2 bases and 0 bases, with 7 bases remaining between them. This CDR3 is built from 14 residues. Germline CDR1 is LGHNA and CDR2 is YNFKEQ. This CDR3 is CASSQTGVNTEAFF. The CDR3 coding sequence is TGTGCCAGCAGCCAAACAGGCGTGAACACTGAAGCTTTCTTT.

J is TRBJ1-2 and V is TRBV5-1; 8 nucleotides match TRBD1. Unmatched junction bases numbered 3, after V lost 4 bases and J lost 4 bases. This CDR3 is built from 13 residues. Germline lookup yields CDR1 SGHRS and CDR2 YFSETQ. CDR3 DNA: TGCGCCAGCAGCCAGGACAGGGTCTATGGCTACACCTTC. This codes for CASSQDRVYGYTF.

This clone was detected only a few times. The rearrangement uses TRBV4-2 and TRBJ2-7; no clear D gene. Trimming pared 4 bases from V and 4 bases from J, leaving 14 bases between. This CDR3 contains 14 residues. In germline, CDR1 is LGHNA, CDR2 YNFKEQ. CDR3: CASSPSLPDYEQYF. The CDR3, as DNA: TGTGCCAGCAGCCCCTCCCTCCCAGATTACGAGCAGTACTTC.

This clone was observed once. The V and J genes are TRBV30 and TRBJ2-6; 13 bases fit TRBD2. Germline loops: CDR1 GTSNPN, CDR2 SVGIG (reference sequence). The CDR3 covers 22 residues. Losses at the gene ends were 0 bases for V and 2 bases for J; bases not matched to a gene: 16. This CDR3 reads CAWSVLSRTSGRGRPGANVLTF. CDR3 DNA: TGTGCCTGGAGTGTACTTTCAAGGACTAGCGGGAGAGGTCGGCCTGGGGCCAACGTCCTGACTTTC.

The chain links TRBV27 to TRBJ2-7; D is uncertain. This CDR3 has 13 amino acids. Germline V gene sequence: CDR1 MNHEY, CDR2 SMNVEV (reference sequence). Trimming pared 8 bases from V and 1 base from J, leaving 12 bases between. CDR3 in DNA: TGTGCCAGCCCATCGACCCGATCCTACGAGCAGTACTTC. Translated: CASPSTRSYEQYF.

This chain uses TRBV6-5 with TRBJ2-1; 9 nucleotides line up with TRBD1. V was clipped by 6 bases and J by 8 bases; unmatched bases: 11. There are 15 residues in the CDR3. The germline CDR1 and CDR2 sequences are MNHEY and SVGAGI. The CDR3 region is CASRSRDRVGYEQFF. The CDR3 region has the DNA TGTGCCAGCAGGAGTAGGGACAGGGTTGGATATGAGCAGTTCTTC.

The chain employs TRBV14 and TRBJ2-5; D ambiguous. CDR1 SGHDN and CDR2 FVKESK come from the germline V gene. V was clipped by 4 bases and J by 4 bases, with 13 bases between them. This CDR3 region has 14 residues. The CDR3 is CASSLEWAPETQYF. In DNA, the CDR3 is TGTGCCAGCAGCCTCGAGTGGGCACCAGAGACCCAGTACTTC.

The CDR3 nucleotides are TGTGCCAGCAGTTGGGGCACCGGGGAGCTGTTTTTT. It yields the protein CASSWGTGELFF. This rearrangement joins TRBV11-3 to TRBJ2-2; no firm D call. This CDR3 is built from 12 residues. The germline V and J ends were trimmed by 6 bases and 4 bases, with 6 bases remaining between them. Germline V lookup: CDR1 SGHNT, CDR2 YENEEA. The full variable domain, with the rest looked up from reference TRBV11-3 and TRBJ2-2, is EAGVVQSPRYKIIEKKQPVAFWCNPISGHNTLYWYLQNLGQGPELLIRYENEEAVDDSQLPKDRFSAERLKGVDSTLKIQPAELGDSAVYLCASSWGTGELFFGEGSRLTVL.

The CDR3 coding sequence is TGTGCCAGCAGTTCGGTAGGGACCTACATCTACGAGCAGTACTTC. Amino acid sequence: CASSSVGTYIYEQYF. The chain carries TRBV5-4 and TRBJ2-7, with D possibly called TRBD1 or TRBD2 (5 bases each). V was pared by 5 bases and J by 3 bases, with 18 bases between. Germline-derived CDR1 and CDR2 are SGHNT and YYREEE (reference sequence). This CDR3 region has 15 residues.

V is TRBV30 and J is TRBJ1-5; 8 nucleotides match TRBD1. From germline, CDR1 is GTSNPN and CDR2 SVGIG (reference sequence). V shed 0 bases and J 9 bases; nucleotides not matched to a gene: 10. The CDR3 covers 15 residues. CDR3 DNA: TGTGCCTGGAGTGTGGGGGACAGGAGGTTAGGGCCCCAGCATTTT. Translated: CAWSVGDRRLGPQHF.

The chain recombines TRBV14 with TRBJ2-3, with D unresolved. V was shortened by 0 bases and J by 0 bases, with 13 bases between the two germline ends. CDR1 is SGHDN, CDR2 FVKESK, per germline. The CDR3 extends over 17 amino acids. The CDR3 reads CASSQDPAAVSTDTQYF. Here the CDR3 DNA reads TGTGCCAGCAGCCAAGATCCCGCGGCCGTCAGCACAGATACGCAGTATTTT.

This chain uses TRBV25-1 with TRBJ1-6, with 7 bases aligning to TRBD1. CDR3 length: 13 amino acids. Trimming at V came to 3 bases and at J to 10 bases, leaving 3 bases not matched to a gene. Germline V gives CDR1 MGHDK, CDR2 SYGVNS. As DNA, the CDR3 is TGTGCCAGCAGTGACCAGGGACAGTCACCCCTCCACTTT. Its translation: CASSDQGQSPLHF.

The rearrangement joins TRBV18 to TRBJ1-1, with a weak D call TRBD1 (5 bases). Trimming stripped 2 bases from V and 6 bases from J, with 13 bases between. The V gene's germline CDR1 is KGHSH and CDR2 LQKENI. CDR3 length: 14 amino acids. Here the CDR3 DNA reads TGTGCCAGCTCACCAGGGAGGGGATTGTCTGAAGCTTTCTTT. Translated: CASSPGRGLSEAFF.

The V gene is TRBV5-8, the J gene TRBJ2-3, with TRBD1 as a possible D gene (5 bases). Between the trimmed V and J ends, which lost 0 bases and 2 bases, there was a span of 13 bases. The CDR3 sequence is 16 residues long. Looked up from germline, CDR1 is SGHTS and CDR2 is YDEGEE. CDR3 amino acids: CASSLEAGLFTDTQYF. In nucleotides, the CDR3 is TGTGCCAGCAGCTTGGAGGCAGGGCTTTTCACAGATACGCAGTATTTT.